The next 22 T cell receptor beta chains were all read from a single sample in a study of T-cell reconstitution after alpha-beta-depleted transplantation in children. Preparation of the TCRbeta library used unique molecular identifiers. MiXCR was run by TCRdb on the PCR reads, yielding one entry per CDR3 protein. The sample records approximately 300,000 distinct CDR3 sequences, roughly 7.8% being singletons. Notes on the study in general: A year post-transplant, T-cell counts and diversity derived mostly from newly produced T cells.

No cognate antigen is known for these TCRs. Source: peripheral blood, taken 360 days after TCRalphabeta/CD19-depleted stem cell transplant. Receptors originate from a female patient under 10 years old who had a stem cell transplant for Fanconi anemia, so the T cells may come from the graft donor.

The table lists this clonotype with many counts. The chain is built from TRBV28 and TRBJ1-1, with a weak D call TRBD1 (6 bases). From germline, CDR1 is MDHEN and CDR2 SYDVKM. The CDR3 loop spans 13 amino acids. The V end lost 5 bases, the J end lost 8 bases, and 15 bases lay between the germline ends. DNA of the CDR3: TGTGCCAGCAGTGTTACAGGGAATAGGGAAGCTTTCTTT. It is translated as CASSVTGNREAFF.

As regards this clonotype: One base away lies a much larger clone, so this may be a sequencing read error. J is TRBJ1-1 and V is TRBV10-3; 7 bases fit TRBD1. The CDR3 consists of 16 residues. Germline V gene lookup returns CDR1 ENHRY and CDR2 SYGVKD. Written as DNA, the CDR3 is TGTACCATCAGTCCATTGGGAGGGACAGAGATCACTGAAGCTTTCTTT. Translating gives CTISPLGGTEITEAFF.

This clonotype was recorded many times. This rearrangement joins TRBV6-5 to TRBJ1-1; D is unresolved. V was clipped by 2 bases and J by 11 bases, with 9 bases between them. The CDR3 runs to 11 residues. The germline CDR1 and CDR2 sequences are MNHEY and SVGAGI. The CDR3 DNA sequence: TGTGCCAGCAGTTACGGTGGTGGGGCTTTCTTT. Translating gives CASSYGGGAFF.

Many counts were recorded for this clonotype. This chain joins TRBV6-7 and TRBJ2-7; TRBD2 agrees at 8 bases. TRBV6-7 is an open reading frame, and its role is uncertain. The length of the CDR3 is 15 residues. With 6 bases clipped from V and 5 bases from J, the junction kept 12 bases outside the gene matches. The CDR3, as DNA: TGTGCCAGCAGGGACGTGGGGAGCGGGAGCGACGAGCAGTACTTC. Translation: CASRDVGSGSDEQYF.

In this sample, this clonotype turned up many times. The CDR3 coding sequence is TGCGCCAGCAGCCAAGAACTGATCTCCTACAATGAGCAGTTCTTC. Encoded protein: CASSQELISYNEQFF. V gene TRBV4-3 combines with J gene TRBJ2-1, with D unresolved. The CDR3 is 15 residues long. Trimming cost V 0 bases and J 0 bases, with 6 bases left between them. Germline V gene data show CDR1 as LGHNA and CDR2 as YSLEER.

J is TRBJ1-3 and V is TRBV7-9, with TRBD1 as a possible D gene (6 bases). This CDR3 comprises 17 residues. Germline assignment: CDR1 SEHNR and CDR2 FQNEAQ (reference sequence). The V end lost 4 bases, the J end lost 1 base, and 17 bases lay between the germline ends. CDR3 protein: CASSSPGGRGSGNTIYF. CDR3 in DNA: TGTGCCAGCAGCTCTCCGGGGGGCAGGGGATCTGGAAACACCATATATTTT. Drawing the rest from reference TRBV7-9 and TRBJ1-3, the complete variable domain is DTGVSQNPRHKITKRGQNVTFRCDPISEHNRLYWYRQTLGQGPEFLTYFQNEAQLEKSRLLSDRFSAERPKGSFSTLEIQRTEQGDSAMYLCASSSPGGRGSGNTIYFGEGSWLTVV.

Only a few counts were recorded for this clonotype. The gene calls are TRBV18 and TRBJ1-4; D is possibly TRBD1 (6 bases). CDR1 and CDR2 from the germline V gene are KGHSH and LQKENI. Trimming pared 4 bases from V and 7 bases from J, leaving 13 bases between. CDR3 size: 14 residues. Written as DNA, the CDR3 is TGTGCCAGCTCACTACGGACAGAAGGTGAAAAACTGTTTTTT. It codes for CASSLRTEGEKLFF. The entire variable domain, with the rest obtained from reference TRBV18 and TRBJ1-4, is as follows: NAGVMQNPRHLVRRRGQEARLRCSPMKGHSHVYWYRQLPEEGLKFMVYLQKENIIDESGMPKERFSAEFPKEGPSILRIQQVVRGDSAAYFCASSLRTEGEKLFFGSGTQLSVL.

This clonotype was observed at least ten times. V gene TRBV27 combines with J gene TRBJ2-1, with TRBD2 identical over 10 bases. Germline trimming cut 2 bases from V and 6 bases from J; bases unmatched to any gene: 7. This CDR3 comprises 16 residues. Germline lookup yields CDR1 MNHEY and CDR2 SMNVEV (reference sequence). The CDR3 region has the DNA TGTGCCAGCAGTTTACTTGGACTAGCGGAGCTCAATGAGCAGTTCTTC. Translated: CASSLLGLAELNEQFF.

This clonotype was observed many times. The V gene is TRBV9, the J gene TRBJ2-3; D gene uncertain. The germline V gene has CDR1 SGDLS and CDR2 YYNGEE. The CDR3 extends over 15 amino acids. Trimming took off 3 bases at V and 2 bases at J, with 13 bases between the two ends. In nucleotides, the CDR3 is TGTGCCAGCAGCGCGTCAGGCCAACCCACAGATACGCAGTATTTT. As protein: CASSASGQPTDTQYF.

This clonotype was counted at least ten times. The chain recombines TRBV19 with TRBJ2-5, with a weak D call TRBD2 (5 bases). This CDR3 comprises 13 residues. Trimming removed 0 bases at V and 3 bases at J, with 5 bases between. The germline V gene encodes CDR1 LNHDA and CDR2 SQIVND (reference sequence). Here the CDR3 DNA reads TGTGCCAGTAGTATAGACGGGGAAGAGACCCAGTACTTC. Translated: CASSIDGEETQYF.

In its sample, this clonotype was seen many times. This chain links TRBV20-1 with TRBJ1-5, with TRBD1 matching over 11 bases. CDR1 and CDR2 from the germline V gene are DFQATT and SNEGSKA (reference sequence). Unmatched junction bases numbered 3, after V lost 6 bases and J lost 5 bases. The CDR3 extends over 13 amino acids. The chain's CDR3 is CSAVGQGDQPQHF. Written as DNA, the CDR3 is TGCAGTGCGGTGGGACAGGGGGATCAGCCCCAGCATTTT.

This clonotype was found a few times. The chain carries TRBV6-2 or TRBV6-3 and TRBJ2-7; D gene unclear. Trimming pared 5 bases from V and 2 bases from J, leaving 7 bases between. The CDR3 has 12 residues. Germline-derived CDR1 and CDR2 are MNHEY and SVGEGT. CDR3 protein: CASSRIPYEQYV. DNA for the CDR3: TGTGCCAGCAGTCGTATACCCTACGAGCAGTACGTC.

This clonotype was detected ten times or more. The chain carries TRBV25-1 and TRBJ2-1, with 12 bases matching TRBD2. The CDR3 runs 18 residues. Germline CDR1 reads MGHDK; CDR2 reads SYGVNS. J lost 4 bases, V lost 0 bases, and 7 bases had no gene match. CDR3 sequence reads: CASSEYFLAGGSYNEQFF. As DNA, the CDR3 is TGTGCCAGCAGTGAATATTTCCTAGCGGGGGGGTCATACAATGAGCAGTTCTTC. Using reference TRBV25-1 and TRBJ2-1 for the parts outside the CDR3, the full variable domain is EADIYQTPRYLVIGTGKKITLECSQTMGHDKMYWYQQDPGMELHLIHYSYGVNSTEKGDLSSESTVSRIRTEHFPLTLESARPSHTSQYLCASSEYFLAGGSYNEQFFGPGTRLTVL.

Ten or more counts support this clonotype. J is TRBJ2-2 and V is TRBV6-5; weak D call: TRBD1 (6 bases). V was cut by 4 bases and J by 1 base, with 16 bases left in between. This CDR3 contains 17 residues. Germline values: CDR1 MNHEY, CDR2 SVGAGI. The CDR3 nucleotides read TGTGCCAGCAGTTCCCTACCCTACAGGGTGAACACCGGGGAGCTGTTTTTT. Translating gives CASSSLPYRVNTGELFF.

This clonotype showed up just a few times. The chain uses TRBV19 and TRBJ2-7, with D maybe TRBD1 (7 bases). Germline lookup yields CDR1 LNHDA and CDR2 SQIVND (reference sequence). V lost 8 bases to trimming and J lost 4 bases, with 18 bases between them. There are 14 residues in the CDR3. The CDR3 sequence: CASGGTERFYEQYF. The CDR3, as DNA: TGTGCCAGTGGGGGGACAGAGAGGTTTTACGAGCAGTACTTC.

This clonotype was picked up many times. The junction and the germline gene differ at one end; a read error may be behind it. This chain joins TRBV6-5 and TRBJ2-7; a weak D match, TRBD1 (6 bases). CDR3 length: 14 residues. The germline V gene has CDR1 MNHEY and CDR2 SVGAGI. The CDR3 here is CASSYSGAPNPLHF. The CDR3 DNA reads as TGTGCCAGCAGTTACTCGGGGGCCCCTAATCCATTGCACTTC.

This clonotype was found many times. The chain is built from TRBV21-1 and TRBJ2-7; the table's D call, TRBD1, was not checked against the DNA. TRBV21-1 is given as a pseudogene. The length of the CDR3 is 15 residues. This CDR3 reads CASSKKVTGEAEQYV. CDR3 nucleotides: TGTGCCAGCAGCAAAAAGGTGACAGGGGAGGCCGAGCAGTACGTC.

This clonotype was seen a few times. The genes are TRBV20-1 and TRBJ1-1, with D hard to call. There are 14 residues in the CDR3. In germline, CDR1 is DFQATT, CDR2 SNEGSKA (reference sequence). V was cut by 1 base and J by 2 bases, with 11 bases left in between. The CDR3 reads CSARAWRSNTEAFF. The CDR3 DNA sequence: TGCAGTGCTAGAGCCTGGAGAAGCAACACTGAAGCTTTCTTT.

The rearrangement uses TRBV14 and TRBJ2-1, with 13 bases aligning to TRBD2. The CDR3 is made up of 19 amino acids. Germline CDR1 and CDR2: SGHDN and FVKESK. The trim removed 4 bases at V and 4 bases at J, leaving 13 bases unmatched. The CDR3 DNA follows: TGTGCCAGCAGCCCAAATCCCTGGACTAGCGGGAGTAGGTACAATGAGCAGTTCTTC. It yields the protein CASSPNPWTSGSRYNEQFF.

The chain joins TRBV7-3 to TRBJ2-2; the match to TRBD2 covers 10 bases. The CDR3 runs 16 residues. V lost 5 bases, J lost 3 bases, and 6 bases stayed unmatched. Germline CDR1 and CDR2: SGHTA and FQGTGA. As DNA, the CDR3 is TGTGCCAGCAGCCGAGCGGGAGGGCCGGACACCGGGGAGCTGTTTTTT. Protein product: CASSRAGGPDTGELFF. The full variable domain, with the rest looked up from reference TRBV7-3 and TRBJ2-2, is GAGVSQTPSNKVTEKGKYVELRCDPISGHTALYWYRQSLGQGPEFLIYFQGTGAADDSGLPNDRFFAVRPEGSVSTLKIQRTERGDSAVYLCASSRAGGPDTGELFFGEGSRLTVL.

This clonotype has at least ten counts. In DNA form, the CDR3 reads TGCGCCAGCAGCTTGACCGGGGTGGAAATCAATGAGCAGTTCTTC. It is translated as CASSLTGVEINEQFF. The genes are TRBV5-1 and TRBJ2-1, with a weak D call TRBD2 (5 bases). This CDR3 is built from 15 residues. V was trimmed by 1 base and J by 6 bases, leaving 14 bases between them. The V gene's germline CDR1 is SGHRS and CDR2 YFSETQ.

The chain uses TRBV5-6 and TRBJ2-1, with 8 positions matching TRBD2. Germline V gives CDR1 SGHDT, CDR2 YYEEEE. Trimming removed 0 bases from V and 8 bases from J; junction bases left unmatched: 7. The CDR3 is 15 residues long. CDR3 nucleotides: TGTGCCAGCAGCTTGGGGGGACTAGTCGGGGATGAGCAGTTCTTC. It encodes CASSLGGLVGDEQFF.